Below, one TCR beta chain is given with its context. The antigen is undetermined. This record belongs to a study of blood T cells in healthy people across ages. In the study overall: About one barcoded beta molecule per two T cells came from capture by template switching.

Findings of the study overall: Age brought a roughly linear fall in TCR beta diversity measured per million T cells. Because sorting was not performed, PBMCs prevented conclusive naive versus antigen-experienced comparison.

V lost 5 bases, J lost 2 bases, and 7 bases lay in between. CDR1 MDHEN and CDR2 SYDVKM come from the germline V gene. CDR3 length: 12 amino acids. Together with a sample-barcoded 5' primer, a J-beta primer mix was included in a second PCR lasting about 6 to 11 cycles. Each of the cDNA molecules was tagged by a template-switch adaptor with 12 random nucleotides. MiXCR was run by TCRdb on the 5' RACE reads, yielding one entry per CDR3 protein. The repertoire includes almost 1 million distinct CDR3 sequences, about 53% of them detected once, and about a fifth sits in the top ten. The sequenced material came from blood. The receptor comes from a woman aged 60-70 years in good health. The chain carries TRBV28 and TRBJ2-7, with D hard to call. The CDR3 coding sequence is TGTGCCAGCAGTAGGGCGCCCTACGAGCAGTACTTC. It codes for CASSRAPYEQYF.